This T cell receptor (beta chain) was found in a study of graft-versus-host responses after intestinal transplantation. V lost 2 bases to trimming and J lost 7 bases, with 10 bases between them. CDR1 and CDR2 (germline): GTSNPN, SVGIG (reference sequence). This CDR3 contains 12 residues. Measured with immunoSEQ multiplex PCR; TCRdb has only the in-frame clones, and not every one. The data contain tens of thousands of clones, more than 90% of them seen just once; the ten biggest clones take up about 0.28%. Study-wide results and limits: Detection of GvH clones occurred in recipient marrow, and some had their first appearance in ileum or blood.

On this clone itself: The antigen is unknown.

This receptor was obtained from a human donor who received an intestinal transplant. The rearrangement uses TRBV30 and TRBJ2-3, with no clear D. The source material was unstimulated CD4+ T cells sorted from spleen or lymph node cells, sampled before intestinal transplant. The CDR3 spells CAWSQVLNTQYF. The CDR3, as DNA: TGTGCCTGGAGTCAGGTGCTGAATACGCAGTATTTT.